A selection of T cell receptor beta chains follows, all from one sample in a study of T cells in tumors after PD-1 blockade. The repertoire was sequenced with immunoSEQ multiplex PCR; TCRdb's copy has only in-frame clones and lacks some. The sample holds around 60,000 clones; roughly 78% are singletons and the top ten take about an eighth. Sample: PBMCs, taken before anti-PD-1 treatment. These receptors all come from a human donor with basal cell carcinoma. The CDR3 runs from the conserved cysteine through the conserved F or W. The D gene is left open where the match is weak.

d_call: TRBD1; j_call: TRBJ2-3; v_call: TRBV27; cdr3_aa: CASSLDRGSSDTQYF
d_call: NA; j_call: TRBJ2-7; v_call: TRBV6-6; cdr3_aa: CASSYSNPAQAYEQYF
d_call: NA; j_call: TRBJ1-2; v_call: TRBV4-1; cdr3_aa: CASSQTESTNYGYTF
d_call: NA; j_call: TRBJ1-3; v_call: TRBV29-1; cdr3_aa: CSVEDRPGSGNTIYF
d_call: NA; j_call: TRBJ1-6; v_call: TRBV7-2; cdr3_aa: CASSLAEPVGQNSPLHF
d_call: TRBD2; j_call: TRBJ2-1; v_call: TRBV9; cdr3_aa: CASSVATLGGYNEQFF
d_call: NA; j_call: TRBJ1-1; v_call: TRBV14; cdr3_aa: CASSSRYTEAFF
d_call: NA; j_call: TRBJ2-5; v_call: TRBV20-1; cdr3_aa: CSASGADQYQETQYF
d_call: NA; j_call: TRBJ2-1; v_call: TRBV7-6; cdr3_aa: CASSSISNEQFF
d_call: NA; j_call: TRBJ2-5; v_call: TRBV15; cdr3_aa: CATSRESRIQETQYF
d_call: NA; j_call: TRBJ2-3; v_call: TRBV11-3; cdr3_aa: CASSSLLREADTQYF
d_call: TRBD1; j_call: TRBJ1-6; v_call: TRBV5-1; cdr3_aa: CASSLQGDVYNSPLHF
d_call: TRBD1; j_call: TRBJ1-5; v_call: TRBV7-9; cdr3_aa: CASSLALDRGRGGNQPQHF
d_call: TRBD1; j_call: TRBJ1-6; v_call: TRBV18; cdr3_aa: CASSGTGGSISPNSPLHF
d_call: TRBD2; j_call: TRBJ2-3; v_call: TRBV7-9; cdr3_aa: CASSLISLAGAGRDTQYF
d_call: NA; j_call: TRBJ2-1; v_call: TRBV7-9; cdr3_aa: CASSLESFGEQFF
d_call: NA; j_call: TRBJ1-1; v_call: TRBV30; cdr3_aa: CAWIVSIGRGFTEAFF
d_call: TRBD1; j_call: TRBJ2-6; v_call: TRBV5-4; cdr3_aa: CASSTWTGDYSGANVLTF
d_call: NA; j_call: TRBJ1-4; v_call: TRBV28; cdr3_aa: CASEGSEKLFF
d_call: NA; j_call: TRBJ2-7; v_call: TRBV12-5; cdr3_aa: CASGLVSGFEQYF
d_call: NA; j_call: TRBJ1-2; v_call: TRBV3-1/TRBV3-2; cdr3_aa: CASSQDGVNGYTF
d_call: TRBD1; j_call: TRBJ2-7; v_call: TRBV3-1/TRBV3-2; cdr3_aa: CASSRRTGFVSEQYF
d_call: NA; j_call: TRBJ1-2; v_call: TRBV2; cdr3_aa: CASSTGDYGYTF
d_call: NA; j_call: TRBJ1-1; v_call: TRBV19; cdr3_aa: CASSRQRMNTEAFF
d_call: NA; j_call: TRBJ2-7; v_call: TRBV5-6; cdr3_aa: CASSWGTFSYEQYF
d_call: NA; j_call: TRBJ1-5; v_call: TRBV20-1; cdr3_aa: CSASQRPYKGQPQHF
d_call: NA; j_call: TRBJ2-2; v_call: TRBV9; cdr3_aa: CASSEIQVPGTGELFF
d_call: NA; j_call: TRBJ1-3; v_call: TRBV15; cdr3_aa: CATSREWSLSGNTIYF
d_call: NA; j_call: TRBJ1-1; v_call: TRBV10-3; cdr3_aa: CAIKGRIFTEAFF
d_call: TRBD1; j_call: TRBJ1-5; v_call: TRBV7-2; cdr3_aa: CASSLTGVGQPQHF
d_call: NA; j_call: TRBJ2-7; v_call: TRBV30; cdr3_aa: CAWSFPPRLGRTYEQYF
d_call: NA; j_call: TRBJ1-1; v_call: TRBV13; cdr3_aa: CASSPPGGPEAFF
d_call: TRBD2; j_call: TRBJ2-5; v_call: TRBV5-6; cdr3_aa: CASSLTSGGQETQYF
d_call: NA; j_call: TRBJ2-3; v_call: TRBV2; cdr3_aa: CASSETLREYF
d_call: NA; j_call: TRBJ2-2; v_call: TRBV5-1; cdr3_aa: CASRTGNTGELFF
d_call: NA; j_call: TRBJ1-5; v_call: TRBV19; cdr3_aa: CASSNQRSSNQPQHF
d_call: TRBD1; j_call: TRBJ2-6; v_call: TRBV6-5; cdr3_aa: CASSPGTGRYVLTF
d_call: NA; j_call: TRBJ1-2; v_call: TRBV6-6; cdr3_aa: CASLKSGTAYGYTF
d_call: NA; j_call: TRBJ1-1; v_call: TRBV5-8; cdr3_aa: CASSSFRHTEAFF
d_call: TRBD2; j_call: TRBJ2-1; v_call: TRBV7-6; cdr3_aa: CASSGPGGPSNEQFF
d_call: NA; j_call: TRBJ2-5; v_call: TRBV12-5; cdr3_aa: CASGSTGVAMGGLLNF
d_call: TRBD1; j_call: TRBJ2-7; v_call: TRBV6-1; cdr3_aa: CASSEGGQVSSEQYF
d_call: TRBD2; j_call: TRBJ2-7; v_call: TRBV29-1; cdr3_aa: CSVVTRLATGGLAGSSLREQYF
d_call: NA; j_call: TRBJ1-1; v_call: TRBV6-4; cdr3_aa: CASSVGGNTEAFF
d_call: TRBD2; j_call: TRBJ2-7; v_call: TRBV25-1; cdr3_aa: CATTLADSYEQYF
d_call: TRBD1; j_call: TRBJ1-2; v_call: TRBV10-2; cdr3_aa: CASSEQGHGYTF
d_call: NA; j_call: TRBJ1-1; v_call: TRBV2; cdr3_aa: CASGRETTEAFF
d_call: NA; j_call: TRBJ1-5; v_call: TRBV19; cdr3_aa: CASSLQTAYSNQPQHF
d_call: NA; j_call: TRBJ2-3; v_call: TRBV6-6; cdr3_aa: CASGNQPLDTQYF
d_call: TRBD2; j_call: TRBJ2-6; v_call: TRBV4-1; cdr3_aa: CASSREAGASGANVLTF
d_call: TRBD1; j_call: TRBJ2-2; v_call: TRBV5-1; cdr3_aa: CASSSGGTGNTGELFF
d_call: NA; j_call: TRBJ2-7; v_call: TRBV27; cdr3_aa: CASSYSERASYEQYF
d_call: NA; j_call: TRBJ2-7; v_call: TRBV5-1; cdr3_aa: CASSSGTFNEQYF